A selection of T cell receptor beta chains follows, all from one sample in a study of T cells after yellow fever vaccination. TCRdb analysed the 5' RACE reads with MiXCR anew, one entry per CDR3 protein. The sample contains about 74,000 distinct CDR3 sequences, around 7% of which appear only once. This material consisted of CD8+ T cells sorted from PBMCs, taken about 5 days after the first yellow fever vaccination. The receptors here all came from a man between 18 and 29 years old who received the YFV17D yellow fever vaccine. The conserved cysteine and the conserved F or W are not part of the CDR3 here.

>TRBJ2-2|TRBV27
ASSVGTGSGELF
>TRBJ2-2|TRBV6-5
ASSYDLAGGSTGELF
>TRBJ1-5|TRBV4-3
ASSQVEGVTQPQH
>TRBJ2-7|TRBV13
ASSPPSSGAYYEQY
>TRBJ2-2|TRBV5-5
ASSLLDRGLDGELF
>TRBJ1-1|TRBV5-1
ASRAPNIGELNTEAF
>TRBJ1-4|TRBV27
ASSPQGVKEKLF
>TRBJ2-3|TRBV5-8
ASSWGLAGTDTQY
>TRBJ1-5|TRBV4-1
ASSQVAGGYQPQH
>TRBJ2-5|TRBV12-3/TRBV12-4
ASSFTGKEETQY
>TRBJ2-2|TRBV6-5
ASSFTSGNTGELF
>TRBJ1-5|TRBV5-1
ASSQQGMSNQPQH
>TRBJ1-2|TRBV6-5
ASSYSTRGSWYGYT
>TRBJ1-5|TRBV6-6
ASSTGGSQPQH
>TRBJ2-3|TRBV4-3
ASSQVARTSGVTDTQY
>TRBJ1-1|TRBV2
ASSETHTAGNTEAF
>TRBJ2-5|TRBV25-1
ASSNVGWGGETQY
>TRBJ2-1|TRBV4-3
ASSQVAGTYNEQF
>TRBJ2-7|TRBV3-1
ASSQGLAGGGSSYEQY
>TRBJ2-3|TRBV5-6
ASSLGLAGATDTQY
>TRBJ2-1|TRBV3-1
ASSQPGLAGTYNEQF
>TRBJ2-3|TRBV19
ASSEASGDLRDTQY
>TRBJ2-3|TRBV7-6
ASSLMMTGTDTQY
>TRBJ2-2|TRBV7-3
ASSPGLAENTGELF
>TRBJ2-1|TRBV6-2/TRBV6-3
ASSYSRRLIGNEQF
>TRBJ1-5|TRBV7-2
ASSLGRGFNQPQH
>TRBJ1-5|TRBV5-5
ASSRDGTNQPQH
>TRBJ2-3|TRBV6-2/TRBV6-3
ASSPGLDTDTQY
>TRBJ2-1|TRBV5-1
ATPSHGLAGGSTYNEQF
>TRBJ1-2|TRBV7-9
ASSHKKDRGLGYGYT
>TRBJ2-3|TRBV5-6
ASSLPYSTAPGGTDTQY
>TRBJ1-2|TRBV6-1
ASSDTEFYGYT
>TRBJ2-5|TRBV3-1
ASSQARAEETQY
>TRBJ2-5|TRBV27
ASSWGAGRETQY
>TRBJ2-5|TRBV5-6
ASSLAQRRTRETQY
>TRBJ2-3|TRBV10-3
AISPGLGGRTQY
>TRBJ1-1|TRBV10-2
ASRPTMNTEAF
>TRBJ2-3|TRBV12-3/TRBV12-4
ASSLLGEGGTDTQY
>TRBJ2-1|TRBV18
ASSRPNNEQF
>TRBJ1-5|TRBV28
ASSFRQGTQPQH
>TRBJ1-2|TRBV10-3
ATRDLSNYGYT
>TRBJ1-2|TRBV7-9
ASSRSQLNRGYGYT
>TRBJ1-2|TRBV20-1
SARGSGGSNYGYT
>TRBJ2-1|TRBV5-1
ASSSPLAEGPLDEQF
>TRBJ1-5|TRBV19
ASSGTAYSNQPQH
>TRBJ2-1|TRBV5-1
ASSTATGNNEQF
>TRBJ2-3|TRBV7-9
ASNPSGTDTQY
>TRBJ1-1|TRBV4-1
ASSQVQGTTEAF
>TRBJ2-7|TRBV6-1
ASSKSSRDEQY
>TRBJ2-1|TRBV13
ASSLGFPQTGMGYNEQF
>TRBJ2-2|TRBV18
ASSTGTENTGELF
>TRBJ2-1|TRBV4-3
ASSPGTVYNEQF
>TRBJ1-1|TRBV6-5
ASSYRGGIGTEAF
>TRBJ2-2|TRBV5-4
ASSQGLAGATGELF